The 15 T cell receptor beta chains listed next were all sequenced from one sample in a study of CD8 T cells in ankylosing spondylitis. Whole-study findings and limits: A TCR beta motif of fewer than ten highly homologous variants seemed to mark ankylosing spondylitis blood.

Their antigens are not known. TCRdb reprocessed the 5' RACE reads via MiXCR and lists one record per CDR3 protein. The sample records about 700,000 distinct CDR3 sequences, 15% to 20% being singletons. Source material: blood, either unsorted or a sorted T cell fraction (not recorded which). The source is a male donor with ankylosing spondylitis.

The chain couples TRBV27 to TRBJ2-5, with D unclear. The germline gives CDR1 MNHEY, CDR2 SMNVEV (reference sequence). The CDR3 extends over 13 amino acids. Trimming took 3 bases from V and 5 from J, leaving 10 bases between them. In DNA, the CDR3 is TGTGCCAGCAGTTTCTCCGGATGGGAGACCCAGTACTTC. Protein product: CASSFSGWETQYF.

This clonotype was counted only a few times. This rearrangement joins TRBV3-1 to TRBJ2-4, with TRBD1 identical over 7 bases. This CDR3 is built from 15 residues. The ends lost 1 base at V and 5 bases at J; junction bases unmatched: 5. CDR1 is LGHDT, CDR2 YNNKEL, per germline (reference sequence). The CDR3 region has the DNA TGTGCCAGCAGCCAAGCCCAGGGACAGCAAAACATTCAGTACTTC. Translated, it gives CASSQAQGQQNIQYF.

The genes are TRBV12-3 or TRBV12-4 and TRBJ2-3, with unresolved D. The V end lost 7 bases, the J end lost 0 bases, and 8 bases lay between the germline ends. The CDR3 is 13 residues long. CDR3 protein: CASNVDSTDTQYF. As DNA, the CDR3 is TGTGCCAGCAACGTGGACAGCACAGATACGCAGTATTTT.

This CDR3 reads CASSPPGRSYEQYF. The CDR3, as DNA: TGTGCCAGCTCACCTCCCGGACGTTCCTACGAGCAGTACTTC. This rearrangement joins TRBV18 to TRBJ2-7; D not resolved. The V end was cut by 3 bases, the J end by 1 base, with 10 bases between. Per germline, CDR1 KGHSH and CDR2 LQKENI. This CDR3 region has 14 residues.

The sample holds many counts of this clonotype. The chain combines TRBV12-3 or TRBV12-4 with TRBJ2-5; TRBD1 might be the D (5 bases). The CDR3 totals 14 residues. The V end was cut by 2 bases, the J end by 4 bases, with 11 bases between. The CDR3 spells CASSLWGRGETQYF. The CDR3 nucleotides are TGTGCCAGCAGTTTATGGGGAAGGGGAGAGACCCAGTACTTC.

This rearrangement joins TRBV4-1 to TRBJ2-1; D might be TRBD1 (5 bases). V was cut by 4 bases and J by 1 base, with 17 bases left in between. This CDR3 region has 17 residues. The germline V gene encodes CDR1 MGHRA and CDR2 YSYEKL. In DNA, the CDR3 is TGCGCCAGCAGCCTCCTAGGGGTAGCCCTGTCCTACAATGAGCAGTTCTTC. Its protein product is CASSLLGVALSYNEQFF.

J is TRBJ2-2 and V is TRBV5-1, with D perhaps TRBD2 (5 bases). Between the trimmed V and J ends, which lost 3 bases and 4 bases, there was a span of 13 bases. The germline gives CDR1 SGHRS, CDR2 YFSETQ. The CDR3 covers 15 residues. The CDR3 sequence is CASSSSSSATGELFF. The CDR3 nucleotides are TGCGCCAGCAGCTCCTCGAGTAGCGCCACCGGGGAGCTGTTTTTT.

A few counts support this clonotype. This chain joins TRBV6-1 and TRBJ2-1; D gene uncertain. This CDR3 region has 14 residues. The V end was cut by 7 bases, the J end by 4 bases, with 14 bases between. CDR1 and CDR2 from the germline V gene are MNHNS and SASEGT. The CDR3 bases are TGTGCCAGCAACTCTAAGACGGATTACAATGAGCAGTTCTTC. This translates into CASNSKTDYNEQFF.

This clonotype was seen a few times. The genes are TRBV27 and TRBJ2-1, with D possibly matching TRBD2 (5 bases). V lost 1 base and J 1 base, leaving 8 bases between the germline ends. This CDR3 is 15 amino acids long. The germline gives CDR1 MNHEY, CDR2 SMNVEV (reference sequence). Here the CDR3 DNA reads TGTGCCAGCAGTTTATTGGTAGCGTCCTACAATGAGCAGTTCTTC. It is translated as CASSLLVASYNEQFF.

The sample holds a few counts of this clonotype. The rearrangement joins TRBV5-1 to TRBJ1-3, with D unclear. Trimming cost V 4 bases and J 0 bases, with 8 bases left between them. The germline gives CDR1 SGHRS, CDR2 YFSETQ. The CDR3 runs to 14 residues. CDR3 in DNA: TGCGCCAGCAGCCCCGGCCCCTCTGGAAACACCATATATTTT. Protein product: CASSPGPSGNTIYF.

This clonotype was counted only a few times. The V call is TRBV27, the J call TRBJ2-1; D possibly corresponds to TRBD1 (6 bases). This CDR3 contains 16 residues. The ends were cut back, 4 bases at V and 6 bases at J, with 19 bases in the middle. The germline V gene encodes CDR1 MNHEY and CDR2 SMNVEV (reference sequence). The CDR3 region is CASSSFQEVRGNEQFF. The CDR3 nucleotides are TGTGCCAGCAGTTCGTTCCAAGAGGTCAGGGGCAATGAGCAGTTCTTC.

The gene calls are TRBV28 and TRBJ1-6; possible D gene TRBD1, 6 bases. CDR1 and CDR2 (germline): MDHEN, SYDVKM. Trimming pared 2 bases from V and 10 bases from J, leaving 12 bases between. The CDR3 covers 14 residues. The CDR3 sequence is CASSLEAGVSPLHF. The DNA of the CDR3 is TGTGCCAGCAGTTTAGAGGCAGGGGTATCACCCCTCCACTTT.

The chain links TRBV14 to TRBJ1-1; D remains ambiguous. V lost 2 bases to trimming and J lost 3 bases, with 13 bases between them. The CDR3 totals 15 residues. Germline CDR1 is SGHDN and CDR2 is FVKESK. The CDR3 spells CASSQPDRLYTEAFF. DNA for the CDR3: TGTGCCAGCAGCCAACCCGACCGACTTTACACTGAAGCTTTCTTT.

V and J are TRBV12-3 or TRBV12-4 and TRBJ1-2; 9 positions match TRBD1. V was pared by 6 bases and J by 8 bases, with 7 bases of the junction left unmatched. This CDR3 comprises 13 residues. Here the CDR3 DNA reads TGTGCCAGCAGAAGGACAGGGGTTGGGGGCTACACCTTC. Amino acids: CASRRTGVGGYTF.

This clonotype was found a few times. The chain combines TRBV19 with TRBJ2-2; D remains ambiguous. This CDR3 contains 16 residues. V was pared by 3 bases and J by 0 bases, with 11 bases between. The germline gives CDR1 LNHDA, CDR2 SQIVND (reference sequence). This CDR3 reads CASSIWHPANTGELFF. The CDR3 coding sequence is TGTGCCAGTAGTATTTGGCACCCCGCGAACACCGGGGAGCTGTTTTTT.